The 15 T cell receptor beta chains below were found in one sample sequenced in a study of cytomegalovirus exposure and HLA in healthy donors (dated 2017 in TCRdb). Libraries were built with the immunoSEQ multiplex PCR assay. A mixture of 60 forward primers for TCR Vbeta segments and 13 reverse primers for TCR Jbeta segments was used in the multiplex PCR. TCRdb obtained this table from immuneACCESS and retained in-frame rearrangements with V and J assigned. These tables miss some clones; where compared with another copy, unresolved V genes account for less than half of the shortfall, and the remainder is unexplained. The sample table contains 150,000 to 200,000 clones; only one count was recorded for around 80% of them. The ten largest clones capture around 2% of the sample. Sequences were obtained from PBMCs. The receptors were gathered from a woman younger than 30 in good health and CMV-seropositive.

Comment on this clone: Germline is not matched at one junction end, which may reflect a read error. V and J are TRBV7-9 and TRBJ2-1; a weak D match, TRBD1 (6 bases). Germline values: CDR1 SEHNR, CDR2 FQNEAQ (reference sequence). The CDR3 spans 15 residues. CDR3 in DNA: TGTTCCAGCACCGTCCCGAACAGGGCCTACAATGAGCAGTTCTTC. Protein: CSSTVPNRAYNEQFF.

This rearrangement joins TRBV28 to TRBJ1-1; D not certain. The germline V gene encodes CDR1 MDHEN and CDR2 SYDVKM. The V gene lost 3 bases and the J gene lost 6 bases, with 8 bases spanning the gap. This CDR3 has 12 amino acids. The CDR3 bases are TGTGCCAGCAGTTTTAGTGCTTCTGAAGCTTTCTTT. It yields the protein CASSFSASEAFF.

This clone was picked up one time. The CDR3 nucleotides are TGTGCCAGCAGCTTAGGTCTAGCGGGGGGATCAGATACGCAGTATTTT. The encoded protein is CASSLGLAGGSDTQYF. The chain is built from TRBV11-3 and TRBJ2-3; 11 nucleotides line up with TRBD2. This CDR3 comprises 16 residues. Germline V CDR1 and CDR2: SGHNT, YENEEA. Trimming at V came to 1 base and at J to 4 bases, leaving 4 bases not matched to a gene.

The chain couples TRBV6-5 to TRBJ2-3; 14 positions match TRBD2. This CDR3 is built from 16 residues. CDR1 is MNHEY and CDR2 is SVGAGI in the germline V gene. V lost 4 bases and J lost 5; bases outside the gene matches: 5. CDR3 sequence reads: CASSSGLAGAGDTQYF. The CDR3 nucleotides read TGTGCCAGCAGTTCGGGACTAGCGGGGGCTGGAGATACGCAGTATTTT.

The chain joins TRBV2 to TRBJ1-3; 7 nucleotides align to TRBD1. This CDR3 has 14 residues. Per germline, CDR1 SNHLY and CDR2 FYNNEI. With 7 bases clipped from V and 4 bases from J, the junction kept 7 bases outside the gene matches. In DNA, the CDR3 is TGTGCCAGCAATCCACAGGGGCTCGGAAACACCATATATTTT. Amino acid sequence: CASNPQGLGNTIYF.

As to this clone: Germline is not matched at one junction end, which may reflect a read error. V usage is TRBV19 and J usage is TRBJ2-5, with a tentative D call TRBD1 (6 bases). CDR1 is LNHDA, CDR2 SQIVND, per germline (reference sequence). CDR3 length: 15 residues. The CDR3 loop is CASSMGQGLGETQYF. The CDR3 nucleotides are TGTGCTAGTAGTATGGGGCAGGGGTTAGGAGAGACCCAGTACTTC. Variable domain in full (rest from reference TRBV19 and TRBJ2-5): DGGITQSPKYLFRKEGQNVTLSCEQNLNHDAMYWYRQDPGQGLRLIYYSQIVNDFQKGDIAEGYSVSREKKESFPLTVTSAQKNPTAFYLCASSMGQGLGETQYFGPGTRLLVL.

V gene TRBV4-2 combines with J gene TRBJ2-5, with TRBD2 matching over 10 bases. The CDR3 is made up of 16 amino acids. V was pared by 0 bases and J by 4 bases, with 5 bases of the junction left unmatched. From germline, CDR1 is LGHNA and CDR2 YNFKEQ. Here the CDR3 DNA reads TGTGCCAGCAGCCAAGATATGAGCGGGGGGGCAGAGACCCAGTACTTC. It yields the protein CASSQDMSGGAETQYF.

The chain has TRBV9 and TRBJ2-5, with 10 bases lining up with TRBD2. The CDR3 sequence is 16 residues long. The trim removed 0 bases at V and 5 bases at J, leaving 7 bases unmatched. CDR1 is SGDLS, CDR2 YYNGEE, per germline. This chain's CDR3 is CASSVGGSGGLETQYF. DNA for the CDR3: TGTGCCAGCAGCGTAGGCGGTAGCGGGGGGCTGGAGACCCAGTACTTC.

The chain recombines TRBV27 with TRBJ2-3; D might be TRBD1 (5 bases). Germline V gene lookup returns CDR1 MNHEY and CDR2 SMNVEV (reference sequence). V was pared by 10 bases and J by 3 bases, with 23 bases between. The CDR3 runs to 16 residues. Written as DNA, the CDR3 is TGTGCCACCTCTCCCATAGGGCAGGGCACTACAGATACGCAGTATTTT. This codes for CATSPIGQGTTDTQYF.

The V call is TRBV7-9, the J call TRBJ1-1, with D perhaps matching TRBD1 (6 bases). The CDR3 spans 16 residues. Trimming removed 5 bases at V and 1 base at J, with 17 bases between. Germline V gives CDR1 SEHNR, CDR2 FQNEAQ (reference sequence). CDR3: CASSHRDTWKNTEAFF. The CDR3 region has the DNA TGTGCCAGCAGCCACAGGGATACATGGAAGAACACTGAAGCTTTCTTT.

The rearrangement uses TRBV18 and TRBJ2-5, with TRBD2 as a possible D gene (7 bases). CDR3 length: 14 residues. The germline V and J ends were trimmed by 2 bases and 6 bases, with 13 bases remaining between them. Germline V lookup: CDR1 KGHSH, CDR2 LQKENI. The CDR3 sequence: CASSPGGAIQTQYF. DNA of the CDR3: TGTGCCAGCTCACCAGGGGGGGCAATACAGACCCAGTACTTC.

The genes are TRBV4-3 and TRBJ2-3; D unresolved. Trimming cost V 3 bases and J 2 bases, with 3 bases left between them. The length of the CDR3 is 12 residues. The V gene's germline CDR1 is LGHNA and CDR2 YSLEER. CDR3 amino acids: CASSQATDTQYF. The CDR3 nucleotides read TGCGCCAGCAGCCAGGCCACAGATACGCAGTATTTT.

On this clone itself: Other nucleotide sequences in the sample specify the same CDR3. The chain links TRBV5-4 to TRBJ2-3; 13 bases line up with TRBD2. Germline CDR1 is SGHNT and CDR2 is YYREEE (reference sequence). The CDR3 length is 14 residues. With 4 bases clipped from V and 6 bases from J, the junction kept 2 bases outside the gene matches. CDR3 in amino acids: CASSRLAGGDTQYF. The CDR3 nucleotides read TGTGCCAGCAGCCGACTAGCGGGGGGCGATACGCAGTATTTT.

The chain recombines TRBV9 with TRBJ1-2, with no clear D. With 3 bases removed from V and 4 bases from J, the gap between germline ends came to 4 bases. Germline assignment: CDR1 SGDLS and CDR2 YYNGEE. This CDR3 contains 11 residues. The CDR3 loop reads CASSAGYGYTF. In DNA, the CDR3 is TGTGCCAGCAGCGCCGGCTATGGCTACACCTTC.

The chain uses TRBV11-3 and TRBJ1-2; 8 bases line up with TRBD1. The junction had 6 bases not matched to a gene; V was cut back by 6 bases and J by 9 bases. Germline V gene sequence: CDR1 SGHNT, CDR2 YENEEA. The CDR3 is 12 residues long. CDR3 nucleotide sequence: TGTGCCAGCAGTCAGACAGGGGATAGCTACACCTTC. This gives the protein CASSQTGDSYTF.